This T cell receptor (beta chain) is from a study of long-term antiretroviral therapy in people with HIV. Version v3.0 of the immunoSEQ assay was performed at survey level. TCRdb keeps only in-frame clones here, not all; method: immunoSEQ multiplex PCR. The table records tens of thousands of clones, over 75% of them present only once. A minimum of one pre-ART and two post-ART PBMC samples existed for each donor. Samples held about 0.95-10 million cryopreserved PBMC, and DNA extraction followed. CDR1 and CDR2 from the germline V gene are LNHDA and SQIVND (reference sequence). The CDR3 has 14 residues. The V end lost 3 bases, the J end lost 0 bases, and 6 bases lay between the germline ends.

The chain has TRBV19 and TRBJ1-5, with D tentatively TRBD1 (5 bases). This receptor was taken from a woman younger than 30 with HIV. The material sequenced was unsorted PBMCs, taken 0.5 years after starting antiretroviral therapy. The CDR3 sequence: CASSIQGSNQPQHF. The CDR3 DNA reads as TGTGCCAGTAGTATCCAGGGTAGCAATCAGCCCCAGCATTTT.